The 2 T cell receptor beta chains below all came from one sample that was sequenced in a study of regulatory T cells in long-lasting Graves disease. CDR3 regions were amplified by Arm-PCR using iRepertoire HTBI primers to build TCR beta libraries. MiXCR, run by TCRdb on the multiplex PCR reads, gives a single entry per CDR3 protein. The sample lists around 460,000 distinct CDR3 sequences, around a fifth occurring once. Sample time point: persistent/refractory GD, antithyroid drugs over 5 years with positive TRAb. The authors made the TCR library using RNA they extracted from PBMCs. The specimen was peripheral blood mononuclear cells (PBMCs), collected when the disease was refractory, from a patient treated with antithyroid drugs. The receptors stem from a female donor with Graves disease.

This clonotype was picked up many times. The V gene is TRBV7-8, the J gene TRBJ1-4, with D maybe TRBD1 (6 bases). CDR3 length equals 15 residues. Germline CDR1 SGHVS, CDR2 FQNEAQ. V was trimmed by 2 bases and J by 10 bases, leaving 17 bases between them. The CDR3 bases are TGTGCCAGCAGCTTATCGGACAGCCCCCGGAGAAAACTGTTTTTT. Translated: CASSLSDSPRRKLFF.

Concerning this clonotype: A read error may be the cause here, since a much bigger clone is one base away. The chain has TRBV28 and TRBJ1-5; no firm D call. V was pared by 8 bases and J by 2 bases, with 10 bases between. Germline V gene data show CDR1 as MDHEN and CDR2 as SYDVKM. This CDR3 region has 13 residues. CDR3 sequence: CASGDIGNQPQHF. The CDR3 bases are TGTGCCAGCGGTGACATAGGCAATCAGCCCCAGCATTTT.